This T cell receptor beta chain originates from a study of post-analysis software for immune sequencing data. General observations from the study: Controls showed lower frequencies than patients for roughly 5 TRBV segments, and TRBV5-6, TRBV5-1 and TRBV20-1 were among these.

Unique molecular identifiers featured in each of the TCR beta cDNA libraries. Each CDR3 protein is one row after TCRdb ran MiXCR on the PCR reads. The sample includes fewer than 900,000 distinct CDR3 sequences, around 42% of them seen just once. CDR3 length: 12 amino acids. The V gene's germline CDR1 is SGHDT and CDR2 YYEEEE. A note on this clonotype: Its antigen is not known.

The specimen sequenced was blood. V and J are TRBV5-6 and TRBJ2-5; the D gene is possibly TRBD1 (5 bases). The assigned J gene may be wrong: the sequence end matches TRBJ2-1 better. This receptor was obtained from a girl between 5 and 17 years old with multiple sclerosis. This CDR3 reads CASSTTDRPQFF. The CDR3 region has the DNA TGTGCCAGCAGCACGACAGACCGCCCCCAGTTCTTC.